One and the same sample provided the 10 T cell receptor beta chains below, sequenced in a study of glioma-infiltrating T cells. The iRepertoire nested amplicon-rescue multiplex PCR amplified TCR alpha and beta CDR3s from RNA. MiXCR, run by TCRdb on the multiplex PCR reads, gives a single entry per CDR3 protein. The top ten clones hold roughly 20% of a sample with about 140,000 distinct CDR3 sequences, about 39% of them seen once. Sample: glioma tissue, nonneoplastic brain tissue, or PBMCs (not recorded which). Source of these receptors: a human donor with low-grade glioma or glioblastoma, undergoing nonglioma brain surgery, or in good health (not recorded which).

This chain uses TRBV5-1 with TRBJ2-7; D may be TRBD2 (6 bases). The germline V and J ends were trimmed by 1 base and 6 bases, with 14 bases remaining between them. Germline V CDR1 and CDR2: SGHRS, YFSETQ. This CDR3 has 14 amino acids. For the CDR3, the DNA is TGCGCCAGCAGCTTGTATATGGGAGGAGGCGAGCAGTACTTC. Protein product: CASSLYMGGGEQYF.

This clonotype has just a few counts. This rearrangement joins TRBV6-1 to TRBJ2-5; the D is unclear. Germline V lookup: CDR1 MNHNS, CDR2 SASEGT. V dropped 5 bases and J dropped 1 base, with 11 bases sitting between them. This CDR3 is built from 14 residues. CDR3 region: CASSQSWTQETQYF. The CDR3 DNA follows: TGTGCCAGCAGTCAAAGCTGGACCCAAGAGACCCAGTACTTC.

At least ten counts were recorded for this clonotype. The chain is built from TRBV6-1 and TRBJ1-2, with D uncertain. In germline, CDR1 is MNHNS, CDR2 SASEGT. The CDR3 has 11 amino acids. V was shortened by 7 bases and J by 1 base, with 4 bases between the two germline ends. The DNA of the CDR3 is TGTGCCAGCACTCATAACTATGGCTACACCTTC. This translates into CASTHNYGYTF.

The chain carries TRBV28 and TRBJ1-2; a possible D gene is TRBD1 (6 bases). Germline V CDR1 and CDR2: MDHEN, SYDVKM. The length of the CDR3 is 12 residues. V gave up 3 bases and J gave up 5 bases, with 7 bases separating them. The CDR3 region is CASSFTGYGYTF. CDR3 coding DNA: TGTGCCAGCAGTTTCACAGGGTATGGCTACACCTTC.

This clonotype turned up a few times. The chain joins TRBV10-3 to TRBJ2-5, with 7 bases matching TRBD2. Per germline, CDR1 ENHRY and CDR2 SYGVKD. The CDR3 contains 16 residues. V gave up 6 bases and J gave up 5 bases; unmatched junction bases: 15. This chain's CDR3 is CAIRSTGLSKDETQYF. In DNA form, the CDR3 reads TGTGCCATCAGATCGACGGGACTATCAAAGGATGAGACCCAGTACTTC.

This clonotype was detected a few times. The chain's CDR3 is CASSYQGRRGGSNEQFF. DNA for the CDR3: TGTGCCAGCAGTTACCAAGGGCGGCGGGGGGGTAGCAATGAGCAGTTCTTC. The chain combines TRBV6-2 or TRBV6-3 with TRBJ2-1; 9 bases align to TRBD2. Trimming took 2 bases from V and 6 from J; bases not matched to a gene: 11. The CDR3 has 17 amino acids. Looked up from germline, CDR1 is MNHEY and CDR2 is SVGEGT.

The chain employs TRBV7-2 and TRBJ2-5; perhaps TRBD2 as D (5 bases). CDR3 length equals 15 residues. Germline-derived CDR1 and CDR2 are SGHTA and FQGNSA. Trimming removed 1 base from V and 5 bases from J, with 14 bases in between. For the CDR3, the DNA is TGTGCCAGCAGCTTAGTTGGTGAGGGAGCGGAGACCCAGTACTTC. Its protein is CASSLVGEGAETQYF.

The chain links TRBV7-2 to TRBJ2-1, with TRBD2 identical over 11 bases. The CDR3 covers 15 residues. Germline V gives CDR1 SGHTA, CDR2 FQGNSA. V shed 6 bases and J 8 bases; nucleotides not matched to a gene: 9. CDR3 amino acids: CASSYALAGVHEQFF. CDR3 DNA sequence: TGTGCCAGCAGTTACGCACTAGCGGGAGTCCATGAGCAGTTCTTC.

The chain is built from TRBV12-3 or TRBV12-4 and TRBJ2-3; D call uncertain. V lost 5 bases and J 6 bases, leaving 9 bases between the germline ends. This CDR3 is 12 amino acids long. The CDR3 loop is CASSLNADTQYF. CDR3 sequence (DNA): TGTGCCAGCAGTCTCAACGCCGATACGCAGTATTTT.

This clonotype was found a few times. The chain couples TRBV3-1 to TRBJ1-3; no clear D gene. Trimming took 5 bases from V and 4 from J, leaving 12 bases between them. The CDR3 length is 14 residues. Germline CDR1 and CDR2: LGHDT and YNNKEL (reference sequence). The CDR3 spells CASSASGSGNTIYF. The DNA for the CDR3 is TGTGCCAGCAGCGCCAGTGGTTCCGGAAACACCATATATTTT.